Included here is one TCR beta chain sequence, with context. The CDR3 runs to 15 residues. Losses at the gene ends were 5 bases for V and 4 bases for J; bases not matched to a gene: 10. The germline V gene encodes CDR1 SEHNR and CDR2 FQNEAQ (reference sequence). The data were taken from a study of blood T cell repertoires in COVID-19. Background on the study: Samples of COVID-19 (acute and convalescent) were obtained from the United States, Italy and Spain. Sample material is recorded as cDNA or gDNA derived from T cells, B-cell-depleted T cells, or PBMCs.

Study processing details: It was from reference gene primer amplification that nucleated cell counts were estimated. Generated by immunoSEQ multiplex PCR, the TCRdb table keeps only in-frame clones and is missing some. From that table come the V and J calls and clone size; the DNA was used to work out D and trimming. In the table there are around 60,000 clones, 65% to 85% of which are singletons. The receptor was derived from a man aged 80 or over with active or convalescent COVID-19. The chain recombines TRBV7-9 with TRBJ1-1; TRBD1 matches 7 bases. The sequencing sample was made of peripheral blood. CDR3 region: CASSLIQGWITEAFF. CDR3 nucleotide sequence: TGTGCCAGCAGCCTCATACAGGGGTGGATCACTGAAGCTTTCTTT.